The T cell receptor beta chain described here comes from a study of CD4 T cells in relation to SARS-CoV-2 and coronaviruses. Profiled with immunoSEQ multiplex PCR; TCRdb holds only in-frame clones, not every one. The data hold about 59,000 clones, with 80% to 90% observed a single time. Unexposed donor CD4+ T cells date from about 2011-2019, before the COVID-19 pandemic. Naive and memory CD4+ T cells came from enriched cryopreserved PBMCs. The table lists this clone with a count of one. Germline trimming cut 3 bases from V and 8 bases from J; bases unmatched to any gene: 14. This CDR3 is 16 amino acids long. The germline V gene has CDR1 MDHEN and CDR2 SYDVKM.

The chain combines TRBV28 with TRBJ1-2, with 8 positions matching TRBD1. What was sequenced was memory CD4+ T cells from PBMCs. This receptor was taken from a human donor in good health. The CDR3: CASSFPRTTGAEGYTF. CDR3 nucleotide sequence: TGTGCCAGCAGTTTCCCACGGACGACAGGGGCGGAGGGCTACACCTTC.